This T cell receptor beta chain originates from a study of regulatory T cells in long-lasting Graves disease. This clonotype came up a few times. Its antigen is undetermined. Through Arm-PCR of CDR3 regions and iRepertoire HTBI primers, TCR beta libraries were built. TCRdb reanalysed the multiplex PCR reads using MiXCR and keeps one entry per CDR3 protein. The data hold about 450,000 distinct CDR3 sequences, with 12% to 15% observed a single time. Indicated time point: newly diagnosed GD, antithyroid drugs for less than 3 months. RNA isolated from PBMCs was used to make the TCR library. With 5 bases clipped from V and 6 bases from J, the junction kept 13 bases outside the gene matches. The V gene's germline CDR1 is SGHTA and CDR2 FQGNSA. CDR3 length equals 15 residues. Notes on the study in general: Favored gene segments in persistent disease were TRBV28, TRBJ1-2 and TRBJ2-5.

These same data were also listed under a study on T cells in Graves' hyperthyroidism and ophthalmopathy.

This TCR was recovered from a woman aged 45-65 years with Graves disease. V gene TRBV7-2 combines with J gene TRBJ2-7; 7 positions match TRBD2. The input for sequencing was peripheral blood mononuclear cells (PBMCs), taken at new diagnosis, from a patient treated with antithyroid drugs. CDR3 in DNA: TGTGCCAGCAGCCCCCACGGGACTACGGTGGGCGAGCAGTACTTC. It is translated as CASSPHGTTVGEQYF.